Described below is a single TCR beta chain sequence and its context. This specimen comes from a study of blood T cell repertoires in COVID-19. The wider study: Nucleic acid was either cDNA or gDNA, and it came from T cells, B-cell-depleted T cells, or PBMCs.

Recruits, aged roughly 18 to 95 years, lived in approximately 26 US areas. This CDR3 contains 15 residues. The germline V gene has CDR1 SGHAT and CDR2 FQNNGV. Trimming took 6 bases from V and 4 from J; bases not matched to a gene: 8. Profiled with immunoSEQ multiplex PCR; TCRdb holds only in-frame clones, not every one. The table includes 150,000 to 200,000 clones, around nine tenths detected once. Sequencing was performed on PBMCs or T cells enriched from blood (not recorded which). The gene calls are TRBV11-2 and TRBJ2-7; the match to TRBD2 covers 11 bases. The receptor was isolated from a woman aged 18-29 years who had recovered from COVID-19. CDR3 sequence (DNA): TGTGCCAGCAGGGGTTCACTAGCGGGAGAATACGAGCAGTACTTC. It encodes CASRGSLAGEYEQYF.